The present TCR beta chain was sequenced within a study of CD4 and CD8 cells across lung adenocarcinoma regions. V dropped 2 bases and J dropped 5 bases, with 9 bases sitting between them. This CDR3 contains 14 residues. TCRdb analysed the PCR reads with MiXCR anew, one entry per CDR3 protein. The sample carries 2,500 or so distinct CDR3 sequences, roughly 69% recorded once. Sequenced input: CD4+ T cells from the center of a lung tumor. V gene TRBV12-3 or TRBV12-4 combines with J gene TRBJ2-2; D unclear. The sequence derives from a female donor with lung adenocarcinoma. The CD4 and CD8 labels of this study may be unreliable. Here the CDR3 reads CASSLKGWTGELFF. The CDR3 DNA reads TGTGCCAGCAGTTTAAAGGGATGGACCGGGGAGCTGTTTTTT.